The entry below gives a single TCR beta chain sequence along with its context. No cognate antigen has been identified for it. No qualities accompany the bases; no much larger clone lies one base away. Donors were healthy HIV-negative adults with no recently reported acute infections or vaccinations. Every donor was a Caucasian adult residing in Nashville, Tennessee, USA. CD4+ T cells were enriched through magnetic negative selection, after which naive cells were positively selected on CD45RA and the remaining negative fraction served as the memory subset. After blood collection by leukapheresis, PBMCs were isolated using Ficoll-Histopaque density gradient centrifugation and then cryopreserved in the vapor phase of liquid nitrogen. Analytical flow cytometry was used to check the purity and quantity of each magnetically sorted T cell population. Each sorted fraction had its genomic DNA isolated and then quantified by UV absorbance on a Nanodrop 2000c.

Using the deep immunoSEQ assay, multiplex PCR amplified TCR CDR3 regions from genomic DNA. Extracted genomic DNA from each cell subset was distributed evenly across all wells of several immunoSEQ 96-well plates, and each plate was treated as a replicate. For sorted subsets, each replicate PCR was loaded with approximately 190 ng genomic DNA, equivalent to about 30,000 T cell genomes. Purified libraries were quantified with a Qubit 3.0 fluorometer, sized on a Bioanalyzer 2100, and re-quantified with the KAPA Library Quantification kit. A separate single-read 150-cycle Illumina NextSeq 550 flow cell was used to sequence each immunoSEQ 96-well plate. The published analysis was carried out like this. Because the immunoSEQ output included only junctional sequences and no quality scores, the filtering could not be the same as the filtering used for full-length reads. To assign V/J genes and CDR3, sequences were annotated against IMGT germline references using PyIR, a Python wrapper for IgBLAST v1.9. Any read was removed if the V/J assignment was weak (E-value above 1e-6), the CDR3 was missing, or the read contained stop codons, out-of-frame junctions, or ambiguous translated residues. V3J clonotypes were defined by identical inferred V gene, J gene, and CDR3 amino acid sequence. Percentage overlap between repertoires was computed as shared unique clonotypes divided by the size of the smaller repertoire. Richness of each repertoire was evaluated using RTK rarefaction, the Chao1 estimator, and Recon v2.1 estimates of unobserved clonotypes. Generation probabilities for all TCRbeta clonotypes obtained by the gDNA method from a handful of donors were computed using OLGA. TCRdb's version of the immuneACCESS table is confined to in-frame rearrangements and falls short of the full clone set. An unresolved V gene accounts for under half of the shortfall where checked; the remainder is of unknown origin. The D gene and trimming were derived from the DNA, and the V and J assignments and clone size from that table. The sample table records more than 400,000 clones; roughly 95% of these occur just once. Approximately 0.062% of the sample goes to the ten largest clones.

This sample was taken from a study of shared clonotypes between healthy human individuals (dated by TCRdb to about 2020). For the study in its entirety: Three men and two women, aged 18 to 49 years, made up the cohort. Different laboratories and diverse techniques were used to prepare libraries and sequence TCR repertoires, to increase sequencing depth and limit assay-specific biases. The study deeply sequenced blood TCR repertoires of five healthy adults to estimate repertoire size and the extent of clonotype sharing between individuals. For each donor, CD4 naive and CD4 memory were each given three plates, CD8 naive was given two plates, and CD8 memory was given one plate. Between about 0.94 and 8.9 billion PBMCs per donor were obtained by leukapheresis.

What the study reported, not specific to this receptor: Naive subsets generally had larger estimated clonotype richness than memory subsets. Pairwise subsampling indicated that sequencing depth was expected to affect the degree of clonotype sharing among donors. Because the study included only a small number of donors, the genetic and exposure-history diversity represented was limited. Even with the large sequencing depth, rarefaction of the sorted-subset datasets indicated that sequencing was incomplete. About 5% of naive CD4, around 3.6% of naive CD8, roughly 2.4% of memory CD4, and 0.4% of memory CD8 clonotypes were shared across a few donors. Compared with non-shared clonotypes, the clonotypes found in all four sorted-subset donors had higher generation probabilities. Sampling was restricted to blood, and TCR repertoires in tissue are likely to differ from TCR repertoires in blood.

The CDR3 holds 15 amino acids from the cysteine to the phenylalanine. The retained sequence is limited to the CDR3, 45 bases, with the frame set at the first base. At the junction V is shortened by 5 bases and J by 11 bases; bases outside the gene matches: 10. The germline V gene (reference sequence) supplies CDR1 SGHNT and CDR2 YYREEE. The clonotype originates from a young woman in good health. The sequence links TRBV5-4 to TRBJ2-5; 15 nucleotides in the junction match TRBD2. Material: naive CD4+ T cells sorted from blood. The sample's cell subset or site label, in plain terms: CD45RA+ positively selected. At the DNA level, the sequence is TGTGCCAGCAGACCCTCGGGACTAGCGGGAGGTGGGCAGTACTTC. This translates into CASRPSGLAGGGQYF.